This T cell receptor (beta chain) stems from a study of control samples from healthy donors and cancer patients (dated by TCRdb to the early 2020s). On this clone: Its antigen has not been determined. The sample holds no much larger clone one base away, and base qualities are not on file.

The library relied on the immunoSEQ multiplex PCR assay. The table was pulled from immuneACCESS by TCRdb, which kept in-frame rearrangements only. Such tables lose some clones; where checked, under half of the loss comes from unresolved V genes, and the rest has no known cause. A total of about 74,000 clones appear in this sample, about 88% of them only once. The biggest ten clones account for 4.5% to 6% of the sample. The CDR3 covers 12 residues, taking in both the cysteine and the phenylalanine. Solely the CDR3 DNA is kept, with 36 bases framed from the first base. V was cut back by 6 bases and J by 4 bases, leaving a gap of 10 bases between them.

The chain employs TRBV12-3 or TRBV12-4 and TRBJ2-7; TRBD2 could be the D gene, as 5 bases match. The TCR originated in a woman in her fifties or sixties in good health. The sequenced sample consisted of blood. The CDR3 protein is CASSPSGYEQYF. The DNA sequence reads TGTGCCAGCAGCCCTTCGGGGTACGAGCAGTACTTC.